This TCR beta chain is from a study of OX40 agonist ivuxolimab in advanced cancers. The V gene end was trimmed by 4 bases and the J gene end by 0 bases; junction bases not matched to a gene: 4. This CDR3 comprises 15 residues. Per the germline V gene, CDR1 is SGHTS and CDR2 is YDEGEE. This table comes from immunoSEQ multiplex PCR, and its TCRdb copy is limited to in-frame clones, with some not included. The sample lists around 35,000 clones, approximately 81% occurring once. The sample in question was CD4+ or CD8+ T cells sorted from blood, obtained in a trial of the OX40 agonist ivuxolimab. This chain links TRBV5-8 with TRBJ1-2; 9 bases agree with TRBD1. The clonotype was recovered from an adult with an advanced solid tumor such as melanoma, head and neck, liver or kidney cancer. CDR3 sequence: CASSVDRGANYGYTF. CDR3 in DNA: TGTGCCAGCAGCGTAGACAGGGGGGCTAACTATGGCTACACCTTC. Complete variable domain (other parts from reference TRBV5-8 and TRBJ1-2): EAGVTQSPTHLIKTRGQQATLRCSPISGHTSVYWYQQALGLGLQFLLWYDEGEERNRGNFPPRFSGRQFPNYSSELNVNALELEDSALYLCASSVDRGANYGYTFGSGTRLTVV.